This T cell receptor (beta chain) was captured by sequencing in a study of shared T cell receptors in the human thymus. Germline V CDR1 and CDR2: LNHDA, SQIVND (reference sequence). Trimming removed 5 bases from V and 4 bases from J, with 20 bases in between. CDR3 length: 17 amino acids. TCRdb's copy holds only in-frame clones and misses some; the assay was immunoSEQ multiplex PCR. The profile shows about 400,000 clones, 95% of them singletons. The source of this sequence is a human donor. V is TRBV19 and J is TRBJ1-4; perhaps TRBD1 as D (5 bases). Sample: thymocytes. CDR3 nucleotides: TGTGCCAGTAGTGGGACGGACGACATTACCAATAATGAAAAACTGTTTTTT. This codes for CASSGTDDITNNEKLFF.